This T cell receptor (beta chain) was captured in a study of OX40 agonist ivuxolimab in advanced cancers. With respect to the entire study: Ivuxolimab, which targeted the costimulatory receptor OX40 (CD134), was an agonistic, fully human IgG2 monoclonal antibody. Intravenous ivuxolimab was administered to patients every 2 weeks at six dose levels: 0.01, 0.1, 0.3, 1.5, 3 and 10 mg/kg. Of the approximately 54 patients in dose escalation, around 20 had hepatocellular carcinoma, some 15 had melanoma, 9 had renal cell carcinoma and 9 had head and neck cancer. In the dose-escalation cohort, approximately 82% of patients were male, and the mean age was 60 years with a range of about 20 to 79. Prior anti-PD-1, anti-PD-L1 or anti-CTLA-4 therapy was permitted, and checkpoint inhibitors had been received by more than 35% of dose-escalation patients. Partial responses were achieved by three dose-escalation patients, of whom one had hepatocellular carcinoma and two had cutaneous melanoma. The point of sequencing TCRbeta in the periphery was to test whether ivuxolimab changed TCR sequence diversity and drove clonal T-cell expansion. The paper describes the monotherapy dose-escalation part (N of about 55 patients) of the phase I trial of ivuxolimab. What the research found in general, with its limitations: After ivuxolimab, expanded clones were on average more numerous among CD8+ T cells than among CD4+ T cells. Low levels of normalized T-cell clonal expansion were also seen in some patients who did not respond. The antigen specificity of the peripheral T cells that underwent clonal expansion was not determined. Partial responders in the 0.1-3.0 mg/kg groups had among the lowest normalized peripheral clonal expansion, especially among CD8+ T cells. At doses of 0.1 to 3.0 mg/kg, clonal expansion of both CD4+ and CD8+ blood T cells was observed from baseline to week 6.

About this clone itself: Its antigen is currently not known. Base qualities were left out, and no much larger clone turns up one base away.

Measured from the cysteine to the phenylalanine, the CDR3 is 13 residues long. CDR3 DNA is the only sequence kept; it has 39 bases, read in frame from the first base. Trimming takes 8 bases off V and 7 bases off J; junction bases not matched to a gene: 9. Looking up the germline V gene yields CDR1 SNHLY and CDR2 FYNNEI. Patients with a history of autoimmune disease or receiving systemic immunosuppression were excluded from the trial. Peripheral blood for TCR sequencing was collected from all dose cohorts at baseline, on cycle 4 day 1, and on cycle 7 day 1. Samples came from an open-label, multicenter, first-in-human phase I dose-escalation trial of ivuxolimab. Adults with locally advanced or metastatic head and neck squamous cell, hepatocellular, melanoma or renal cell carcinoma were enrolled in the trial. Before TCR sequencing, CD4+ T cells and CD8+ T cells from peripheral blood were sorted into separate populations.

Genomic DNA was extracted from sorted cells for sequencing of the TCRbeta CDR3 region. The immunoSEQ Assay was used to sequence the TCRbeta CDR3 regions. Here the immuneACCESS table is served through TCRdb, limited to in-frame sequences with V and J called. Missing clones are a known gap in these copies; in checked studies unresolved V genes cover under half, and the rest lacks a known reason. The sample table holds about 63,000 clones, of which approximately 90% were seen once. The ten largest account for 11% of the sample. The receptor comes from an adult with an advanced solid tumor such as melanoma, head and neck, liver or kidney cancer. In this chain, TRBV2 is recombined with TRBJ2-7; a stretch of 9 junction bases matches TRBD1. The source material was CD4+ or CD8+ T cells sorted from blood, sampled in a trial of the OX40 agonist ivuxolimab. The CDR3 region: CASSRTGEREQYF. The nucleotide sequence is given as TGTGCCAGCTCTCGGACAGGGGAAAGGGAGCAGTACTTC.